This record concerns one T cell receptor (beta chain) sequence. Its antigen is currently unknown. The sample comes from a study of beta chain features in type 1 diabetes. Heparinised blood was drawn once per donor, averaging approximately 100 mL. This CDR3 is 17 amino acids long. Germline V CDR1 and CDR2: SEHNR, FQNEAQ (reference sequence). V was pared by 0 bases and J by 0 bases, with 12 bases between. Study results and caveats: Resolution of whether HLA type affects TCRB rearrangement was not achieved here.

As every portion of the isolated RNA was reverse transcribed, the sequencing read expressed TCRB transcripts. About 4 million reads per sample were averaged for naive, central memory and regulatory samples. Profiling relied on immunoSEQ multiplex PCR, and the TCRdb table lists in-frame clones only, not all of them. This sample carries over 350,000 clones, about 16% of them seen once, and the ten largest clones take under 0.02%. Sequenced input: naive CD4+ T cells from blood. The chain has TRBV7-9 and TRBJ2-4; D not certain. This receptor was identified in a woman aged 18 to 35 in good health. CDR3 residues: CASSLASSLVAKNIQYF. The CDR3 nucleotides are TGTGCCAGCAGCTTAGCTAGCTCCCTCGTAGCCAAAAACATTCAGTACTTC.